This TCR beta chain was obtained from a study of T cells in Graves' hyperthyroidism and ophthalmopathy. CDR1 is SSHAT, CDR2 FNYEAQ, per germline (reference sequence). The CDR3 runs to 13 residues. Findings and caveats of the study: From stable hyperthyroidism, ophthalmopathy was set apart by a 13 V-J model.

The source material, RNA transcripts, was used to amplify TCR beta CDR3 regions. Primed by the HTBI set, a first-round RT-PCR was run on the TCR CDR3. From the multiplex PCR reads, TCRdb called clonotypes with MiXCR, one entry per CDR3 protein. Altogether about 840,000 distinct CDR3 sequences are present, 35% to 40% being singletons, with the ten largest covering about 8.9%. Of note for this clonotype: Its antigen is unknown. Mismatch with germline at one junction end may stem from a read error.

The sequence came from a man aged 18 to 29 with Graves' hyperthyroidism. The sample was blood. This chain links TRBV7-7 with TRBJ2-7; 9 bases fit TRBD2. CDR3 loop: CASSASGVYEQYF. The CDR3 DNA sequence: TGCGCCAGCAGCGCTAGCGGGGTCTACGAGCAGTACTTC.